This is a list of T cell receptor beta chains from one sample in a study of T cells in Graves' hyperthyroidism and ophthalmopathy. TCRdb ran MiXCR on the multiplex PCR reads and lists one entry per CDR3 protein. This table holds some 320,000 distinct CDR3 sequences, about 13% found once. What was sequenced was blood. The receptors here all came from a woman in her thirties or forties with Graves' ophthalmopathy. Each CDR3 is given with its conserved first and last residue. A D gene is named only where the DNA matches it firmly. The size field is filled for only some rows; it gives once, few, many or a size class.

v_gene	j_gene	d_gene	abundance	CDR3nt	CDR3aa
TRBV25-1	TRBJ1-2	.	.	TGTGCCAGCGAGGGACTTGCGTTAGGCTACACCTTC	CASEGLALGYTF
TRBV27	TRBJ2-2	.	.	TGTGCCACCAAAAGGACGGGAAACACCGGGGAGCTGTTTTTT	CATKRTGNTGELFF
TRBV6-1	TRBJ1-2	TRBD1	many	TGTGCCAGCAGTTGGAGGGGGCGCGGCTACACCTTC	CASSWRGRGYTF
TRBV28	TRBJ2-7	.	many	TGTGCCAGCAGGGGACCCAAGGCTGGCGAGCAGTACTTC	CASRGPKAGEQYF
TRBV6-1	TRBJ1-4	TRBD1	.	TGTGCCAGCAACCGCGGACAGGGGTCGGGAAAACTGTTTTTT	CASNRGQGSGKLFF
TRBV11-2	TRBJ1-2	.	many	TGTGCCAGCAGCTTGATGGTGGGGGCCAACTATGGCTACACCTTC	CASSLMVGANYGYTF
TRBV6-2/TRBV6-3	TRBJ1-1	.	many	TGTGCCAGCAAATTTAGTGGGGAAGCTTTCTTT	CASKFSGEAFF
TRBV7-8	TRBJ2-7	TRBD2	many	TGTGCCAGCAGCATTCTTAGCGGGAGTGATTACGAGCAGTACTTC	CASSILSGSDYEQYF
TRBV27	TRBJ2-3	TRBD2	many	TGTGCCAGCAGTCCCAGCGGGGTCCGCACAGATACGCAGTATTTT	CASSPSGVRTDTQYF
TRBV28	TRBJ2-7	TRBD2	many	TGTGCCAGCAGTGACTCGGGACTAGCGGGGAATGAGCAGTACTTC	CASSDSGLAGNEQYF
TRBV11-3	TRBJ2-7	TRBD2	many	TGTGCCAGCAGCTTAGTCGGCGGGAGTGGCTACGAGCAGTACTTC	CASSLVGGSGYEQYF
TRBV12-3/TRBV12-4	TRBJ1-5	.	many	TGTGCCAGCAGTTTTTACCGTGCCAGTTCGAATCAGCCCCAGCATTTT	CASSFYRASSNQPQHF
TRBV20-1	TRBJ1-2	.	many	TGCAGTGCTATTCTTGGGAGGGACTATGGCTACACCTTC	CSAILGRDYGYTF
TRBV25-1	TRBJ2-5	.	few	TGTGCCAGCAGTGATTCAGGGTGGGGAGAGACCCAGTACTTC	CASSDSGWGETQYF
TRBV18	TRBJ2-3	.	.	TGTGCCAGCTCACCAGATTACGTCCGCACAGATACGCAGTATTTT	CASSPDYVRTDTQYF